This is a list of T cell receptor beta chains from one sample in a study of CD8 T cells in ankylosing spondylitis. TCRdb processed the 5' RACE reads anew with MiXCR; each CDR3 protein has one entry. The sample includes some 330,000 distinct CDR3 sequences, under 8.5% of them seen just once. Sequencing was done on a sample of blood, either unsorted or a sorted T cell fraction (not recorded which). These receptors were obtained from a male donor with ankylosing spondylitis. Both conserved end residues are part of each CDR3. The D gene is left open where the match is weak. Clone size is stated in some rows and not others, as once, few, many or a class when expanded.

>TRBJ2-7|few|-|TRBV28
CASRNPWEQYF
TGTGCCAGCCGAAACCCCTGGGAGCAGTACTTC
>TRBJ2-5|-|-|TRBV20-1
CRGSQETQYF
TGCAGGGGATCGCAAGAGACCCAGTACTTC
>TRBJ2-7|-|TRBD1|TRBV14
CASSQDGTGLYEQYF
TGTGCCAGCAGCCAAGACGGGACAGGCCTTTACGAGCAGTACTTC
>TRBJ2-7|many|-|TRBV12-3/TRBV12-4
CASSLGTRSEQYF
TGTGCCAGCAGTCTAGGGACCCGGTCCGAGCAGTACTTC
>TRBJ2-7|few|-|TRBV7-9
CASSLALTRHEQYF
TGTGCCAGCAGCTTAGCCTTAACCAGACACGAGCAGTACTTC
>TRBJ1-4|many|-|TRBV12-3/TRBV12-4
CASSWVAGEKLFF
TGTGCCAGCAGTTGGGTGGCGGGCGAAAAACTGTTTTTT
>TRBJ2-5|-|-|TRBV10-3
CAIFSAQGLETQYF
TGTGCCATCTTTTCGGCACAGGGACTAGAGACCCAGTACTTC
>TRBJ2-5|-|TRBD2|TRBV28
CASSSPSGSSRETQYF
TGTGCCAGCAGTTCCCCTAGCGGGAGCTCGCGAGAGACCCAGTACTTC
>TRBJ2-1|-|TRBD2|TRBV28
CATNGQLAGYYNEQFF
TGTGCCACCAACGGGCAACTAGCGGGATATTACAATGAGCAGTTCTTC
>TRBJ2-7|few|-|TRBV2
CAGHGVGGEQYF
TGTGCCGGACACGGGGTAGGCGGCGAGCAGTACTTC
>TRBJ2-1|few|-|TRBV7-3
CASARESYNEQFF
TGTGCCAGCGCACGCGAATCGTACAATGAGCAGTTCTTC
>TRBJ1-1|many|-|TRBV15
CATSRVRSSEAFF
TGTGCCACCAGCAGAGTACGGTCCTCTGAAGCTTTCTTT
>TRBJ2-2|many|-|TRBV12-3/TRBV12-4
CASSFAGVNRGELFF
TGTGCCAGCAGTTTCGCAGGGGTTAACAGGGGGGAGCTGTTTTTT
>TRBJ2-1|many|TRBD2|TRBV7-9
CASSLGLAGGFEQFF
TGTGCCAGCAGCTTAGGTTTAGCGGGAGGGTTTGAGCAGTTCTTC
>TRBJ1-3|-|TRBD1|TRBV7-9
CASSDTGQPRNTIYF
TGTGCCAGCAGCGACACGGGACAGCCAAGAAACACCATATATTTT
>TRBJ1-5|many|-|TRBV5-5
CASSLDGRGVAQPQHF
TGTGCCAGCAGCTTGGATGGCAGGGGAGTAGCTCAGCCCCAGCATTTT
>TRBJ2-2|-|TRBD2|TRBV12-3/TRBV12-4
CASSLGGLAGLVSGELFF
TGTGCCAGCAGTTTGGGTGGACTAGCGGGACTTGTTTCCGGGGAGCTGTTTTTT
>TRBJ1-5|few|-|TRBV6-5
CASSYSLERQPQHF
TGTGCCAGCAGTTATTCCCTGGAGAGACAGCCCCAGCATTTT
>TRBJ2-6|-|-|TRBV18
CASSPTGTSGANVLTF
TGTGCCAGCTCACCAACAGGGACCTCTGGGGCCAACGTCCTGACTTTC
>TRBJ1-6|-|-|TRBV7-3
CASSLTAGNSPLHF
TGTGCCAGCAGCTTAACAGCAGGGAATTCACCCCTCCACTTT
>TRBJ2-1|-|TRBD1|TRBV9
CASSEDRGLYNEQFF
TGTGCCAGCAGCGAGGACAGGGGGCTCTACAATGAGCAGTTCTTC
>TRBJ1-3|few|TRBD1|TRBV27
CASRWTGAGGTIYF
TGTGCCAGCAGGTGGACAGGGGCTGGTGGCACCATATATTTT
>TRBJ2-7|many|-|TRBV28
CASTPNRGGIYEQYF
TGTGCCAGCACGCCCAACAGGGGGGGCATCTACGAGCAGTACTTC
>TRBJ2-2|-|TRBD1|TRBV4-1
CASFSRGQAITGELFF
TGCGCCAGCTTTAGCAGGGGACAGGCGATCACCGGGGAGCTGTTTTTT
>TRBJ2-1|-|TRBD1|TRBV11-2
CASSPLRQGVNEQFF
TGTGCCAGCAGCCCTCTGAGACAGGGGGTCAATGAGCAGTTCTTC
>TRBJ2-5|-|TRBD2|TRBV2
CASSGSSGIRETQYF
TGTGCCAGCAGTGGTTCTAGCGGGATCCGGGAGACCCAGTACTTC
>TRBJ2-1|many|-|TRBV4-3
CASSPIPFGNEQFF
TGCGCCAGCAGCCCCATCCCATTCGGCAATGAGCAGTTCTTC
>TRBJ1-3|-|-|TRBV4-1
CASSLPRGTLFGNTIYF
TGCGCCAGCAGCCTCCCCAGGGGTACGCTCTTCGGAAACACCATATATTTT
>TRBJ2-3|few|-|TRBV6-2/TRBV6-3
CASSTYRDSSTDTQYF
TGTGCCAGCAGCACCTACAGGGACTCTAGCACAGATACGCAGTATTTT
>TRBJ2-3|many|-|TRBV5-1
CASRDSFTDTQYF
TGCGCCAGCCGAGACAGCTTCACAGATACGCAGTATTTT
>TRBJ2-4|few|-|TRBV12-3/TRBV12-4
CASSSRTPAKNIQYF
TGTGCCAGCAGCTCTAGGACCCCAGCCAAAAACATTCAGTACTTC
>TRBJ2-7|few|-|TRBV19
CASSRAPTYEQYF
TGTGCCAGTAGTAGGGCACCTACCTACGAGCAGTACTTC
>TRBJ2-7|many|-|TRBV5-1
CASSQEAPYEQYF
TGCGCCAGCAGCCAAGAGGCCCCCTACGAGCAGTACTTC
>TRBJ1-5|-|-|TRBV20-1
CSARGGDNQPQHF
TGCAGTGCTAGAGGGGGCGACAATCAGCCCCAGCATTTT
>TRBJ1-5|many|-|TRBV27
CASSLWASGNQPQHF
TGTGCCAGCAGTTTATGGGCCTCCGGCAATCAGCCCCAGCATTTT
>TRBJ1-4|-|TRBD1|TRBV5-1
CASSFSWTGATNEKLFF
TGCGCCAGCAGCTTCTCCTGGACAGGCGCAACTAATGAAAAACTGTTTTTT
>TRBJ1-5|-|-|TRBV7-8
CASSQNVPSQPQHF
TGTGCCAGCAGCCAAAACGTCCCGAGCCAGCCCCAGCATTTT
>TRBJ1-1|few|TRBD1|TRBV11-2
CASRSLDRGRNTEAFF
TGTGCCAGCAGATCCCTTGACAGGGGGCGCAACACTGAAGCTTTCTTT
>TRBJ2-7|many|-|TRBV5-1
CASSHGTPKVLGQYF
TGCGCCAGCAGCCATGGGACACCCAAGGTTCTCGGGCAGTACTTC
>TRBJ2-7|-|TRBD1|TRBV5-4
CASSLERTGFYEQYF
TGTGCCAGCAGCTTGGAGAGGACAGGGTTCTACGAGCAGTACTTC
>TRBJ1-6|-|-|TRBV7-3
CASSLTGTLNSPLHF
TGTGCCAGCAGCTTAACGGGGACACTAAATTCACCCCTCCACTTT
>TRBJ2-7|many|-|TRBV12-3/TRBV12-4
CASSFGVAPYEQYF
TGTGCCAGCAGTTTCGGGGTAGCCCCCTACGAGCAGTACTTC
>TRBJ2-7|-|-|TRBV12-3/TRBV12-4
CASSPTRREQYF
TGTGCCAGCAGTCCCACCAGGCGGGAGCAGTACTTC
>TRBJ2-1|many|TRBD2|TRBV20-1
CSARSGLAGGISYNEQFF
TGCAGTGCTAGATCGGGACTAGCGGGAGGAATATCCTACAATGAGCAGTTCTTC
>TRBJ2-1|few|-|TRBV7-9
CASSLESGAYNEQFF
TGTGCCAGCAGCTTAGAGTCAGGGGCCTACAATGAGCAGTTCTTC
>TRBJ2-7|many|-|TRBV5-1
CASSWDLFSYEQYF
TGCGCCAGCAGCTGGGACCTTTTTTCCTACGAGCAGTACTTC